Listed here is a single TCR beta chain. Its antigen remains unknown. This specimen comes from a study of T cell repertoires in cytomegalovirus infection. Background on the study: From public TCR beta signatures came an indication of both CMV infection and matching HLA type.

V lost 8 bases to trimming and J lost 2 bases, with 12 bases between them. The CDR3 extends over 12 amino acids. Germline CDR1 and CDR2: GTSNPN and SVGIG (reference sequence). MiXCR was run by TCRdb on the reads, yielding one entry per CDR3 protein. Of about 490,000 distinct CDR3 sequences in the sample, over 9% were seen once. Study-level findings and limits: Identification of carriers of CMV plus the relevant HLA was achieved through cumulative public TCR beta family frequency.

This receptor was obtained from a human donor in good health (CMV status not recorded). Some clones in this sample may be carry-over from other donors' samples. V is TRBV30 and J is TRBJ1-1, with D perhaps TRBD1 (5 bases). The sequenced sample was PBMCs. This chain's CDR3 is CAGTRSNTEAFF. The CDR3 DNA reads as TGTGCCGGGACCCGGAGTAACACTGAAGCTTTCTTT. Complete variable domain (other parts from reference TRBV30 and TRBJ1-1): SQTIHQWPATLVQPVGSPLSLECTVEGTSNPNLYWYRQAAGRGLQLLFYSVGIGQISSEVPQNLSASRPQDRQFILSSKKLLLSDSGFYLCAGTRSNTEAFFGQGTRLTVV.